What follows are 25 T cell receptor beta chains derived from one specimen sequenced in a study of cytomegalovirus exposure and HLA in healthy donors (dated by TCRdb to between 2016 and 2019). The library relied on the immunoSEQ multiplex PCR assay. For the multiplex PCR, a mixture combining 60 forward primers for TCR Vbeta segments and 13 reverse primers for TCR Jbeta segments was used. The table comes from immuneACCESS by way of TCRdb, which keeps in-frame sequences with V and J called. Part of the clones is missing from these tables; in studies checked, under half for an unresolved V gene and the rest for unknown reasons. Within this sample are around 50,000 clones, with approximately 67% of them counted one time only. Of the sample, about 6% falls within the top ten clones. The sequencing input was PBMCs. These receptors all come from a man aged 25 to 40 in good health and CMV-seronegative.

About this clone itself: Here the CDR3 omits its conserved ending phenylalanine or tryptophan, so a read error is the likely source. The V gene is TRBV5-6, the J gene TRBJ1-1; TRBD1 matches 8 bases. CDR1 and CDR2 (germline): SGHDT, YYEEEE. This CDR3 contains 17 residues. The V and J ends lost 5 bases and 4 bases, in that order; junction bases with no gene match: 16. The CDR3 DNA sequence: TGTGCCAGCAGTCAGCGCCGACTAAAACAGGGGGGCACTGAAGCTTTCCTT. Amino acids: CASSQRRLKQGGTEAFL.

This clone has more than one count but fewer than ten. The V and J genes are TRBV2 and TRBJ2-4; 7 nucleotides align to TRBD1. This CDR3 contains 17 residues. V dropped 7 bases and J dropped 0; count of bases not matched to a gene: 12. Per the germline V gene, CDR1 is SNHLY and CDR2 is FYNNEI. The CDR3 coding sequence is TGTGCCAGCACCTTTCCCTTGGGACAGCTAGCCAAAAACATTCAGTACTTC. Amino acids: CASTFPLGQLAKNIQYF.

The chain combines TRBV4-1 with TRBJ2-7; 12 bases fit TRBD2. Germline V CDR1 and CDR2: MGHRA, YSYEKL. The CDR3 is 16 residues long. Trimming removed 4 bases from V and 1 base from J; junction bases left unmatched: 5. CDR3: CASSPTGTSGSYEQYF. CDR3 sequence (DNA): TGCGCCAGCAGCCCGACCGGGACTAGCGGGTCCTACGAGCAGTACTTC.

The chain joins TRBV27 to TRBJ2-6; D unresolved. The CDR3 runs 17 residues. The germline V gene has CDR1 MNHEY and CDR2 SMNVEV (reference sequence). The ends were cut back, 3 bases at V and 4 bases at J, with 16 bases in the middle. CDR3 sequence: CASSLQEPALGANVLTF. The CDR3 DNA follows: TGTGCCAGCAGTTTGCAGGAACCCGCTCTCGGGGCCAACGTCCTGACTTTC.

The CDR3 DNA follows: TGTGCCTGGAGTCCGGACAGGACATTTAGCAATCAGCCCCAGCATTTT. Encoded protein: CAWSPDRTFSNQPQHF. This chain uses TRBV30 with TRBJ1-5; 7 bases map to TRBD1. Germline trimming cut 2 bases from V and 0 bases from J; bases unmatched to any gene: 7. This CDR3 is built from 16 residues. Germline V lookup: CDR1 GTSNPN, CDR2 SVGIG (reference sequence).

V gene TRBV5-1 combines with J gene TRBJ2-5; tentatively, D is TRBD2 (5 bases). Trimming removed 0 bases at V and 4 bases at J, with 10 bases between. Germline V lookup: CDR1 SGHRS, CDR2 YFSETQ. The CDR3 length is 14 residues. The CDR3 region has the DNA TGCGCCAGCAGCTTGGGCGTCAGCGGAGAGACCCAGTACTTC. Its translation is CASSLGVSGETQYF. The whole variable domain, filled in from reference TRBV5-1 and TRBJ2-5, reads KAGVTQTPRYLIKTRGQQVTLSCSPISGHRSVSWYQQTPGQGLQFLFEYFSETQRNKGNFPGRFSGRQFSNSRSEMNVSTLELGDSALYLCASSLGVSGETQYFGPGTRLLVL.

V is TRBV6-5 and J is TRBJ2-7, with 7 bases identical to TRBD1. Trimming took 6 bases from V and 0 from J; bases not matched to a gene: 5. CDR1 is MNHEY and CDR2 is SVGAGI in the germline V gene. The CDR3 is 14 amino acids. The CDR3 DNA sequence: TGTGCCAGCAGAACGACAGGGCGCTCCTACGAGCAGTACTTC. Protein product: CASRTTGRSYEQYF.

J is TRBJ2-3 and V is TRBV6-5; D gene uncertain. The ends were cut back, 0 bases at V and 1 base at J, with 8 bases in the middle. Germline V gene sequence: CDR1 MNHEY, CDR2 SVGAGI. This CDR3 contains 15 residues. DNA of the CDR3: TGTGCCAGCAGTTACTCCCCGGGTCGCACAGATACGCAGTATTTT. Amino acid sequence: CASSYSPGRTDTQYF.

The CDR3 loop is CASSSTSLTQYF. The CDR3 DNA is TGCGCCAGCAGCTCGACTAGCTTGACGCAGTATTTT. The rearrangement links TRBV5-1 to TRBJ2-3; 7 bases align to TRBD2. With V trimmed by 3 bases and J by 9 bases, 4 bases remained unmatched. This CDR3 has 12 residues. Germline V gene sequence: CDR1 SGHRS, CDR2 YFSETQ.

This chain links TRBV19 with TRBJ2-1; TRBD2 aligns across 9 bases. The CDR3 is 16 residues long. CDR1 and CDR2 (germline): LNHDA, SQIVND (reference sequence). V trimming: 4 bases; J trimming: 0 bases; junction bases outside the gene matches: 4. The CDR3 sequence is CASSTYSGSSYNEQFF. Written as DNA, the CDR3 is TGTGCCAGTAGTACTTATAGCGGGAGCTCCTACAATGAGCAGTTCTTC.

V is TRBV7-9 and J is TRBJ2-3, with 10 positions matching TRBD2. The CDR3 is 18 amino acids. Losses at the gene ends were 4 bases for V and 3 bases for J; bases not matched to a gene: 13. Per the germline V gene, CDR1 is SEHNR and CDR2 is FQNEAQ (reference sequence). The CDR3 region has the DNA TGTGCCAGCAGCTCCCCCCCTAGCGGGAGCCAGAGGACAGATACGCAGTATTTT. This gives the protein CASSSPPSGSQRTDTQYF.

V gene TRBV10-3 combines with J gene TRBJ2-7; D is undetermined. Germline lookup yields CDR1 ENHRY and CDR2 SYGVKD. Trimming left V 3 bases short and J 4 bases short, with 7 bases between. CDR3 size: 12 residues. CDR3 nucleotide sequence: TGTGCCATCAGTGAACAACAATACGAGCAGTACTTC. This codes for CAISEQQYEQYF.

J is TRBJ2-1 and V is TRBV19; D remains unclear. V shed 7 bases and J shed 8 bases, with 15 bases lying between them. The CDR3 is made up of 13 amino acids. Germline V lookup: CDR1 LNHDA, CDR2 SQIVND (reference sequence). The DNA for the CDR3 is TGTGCCAGTACCCCCTCGGGTGTGGATGAGCAGTTCTTC. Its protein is CASTPSGVDEQFF.

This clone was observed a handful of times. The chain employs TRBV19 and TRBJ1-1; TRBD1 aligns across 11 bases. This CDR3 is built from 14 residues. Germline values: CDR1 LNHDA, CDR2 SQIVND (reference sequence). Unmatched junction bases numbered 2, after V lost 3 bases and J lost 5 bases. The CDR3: CASSIGDRGTEAFF. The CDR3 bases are TGTGCCAGTAGTATCGGGGACAGGGGGACTGAAGCTTTCTTT.

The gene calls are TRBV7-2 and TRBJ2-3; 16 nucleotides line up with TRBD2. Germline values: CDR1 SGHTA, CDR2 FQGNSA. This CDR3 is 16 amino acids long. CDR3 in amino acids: CAEGTSGRVGTDTQYF. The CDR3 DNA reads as TGTGCAGAGGGGACTAGCGGGAGGGTGGGCACAGATACGCAGTATTTT.

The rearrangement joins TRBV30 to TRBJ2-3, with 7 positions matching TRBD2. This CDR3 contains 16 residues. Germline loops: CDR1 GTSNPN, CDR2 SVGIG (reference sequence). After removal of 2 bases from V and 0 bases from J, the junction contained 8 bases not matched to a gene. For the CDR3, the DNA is TGTGCCTGGAGTCTCTATCCGGGACTAAGCACAGATACGCAGTATTTT. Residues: CAWSLYPGLSTDTQYF.

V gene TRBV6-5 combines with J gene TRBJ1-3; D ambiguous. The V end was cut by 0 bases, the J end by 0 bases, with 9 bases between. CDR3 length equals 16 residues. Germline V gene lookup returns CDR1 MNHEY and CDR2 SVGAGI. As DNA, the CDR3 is TGTGCCAGCAGTTACTCGAGGCCCAGCTCTGGAAACACCATATATTTT. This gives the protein CASSYSRPSSGNTIYF.

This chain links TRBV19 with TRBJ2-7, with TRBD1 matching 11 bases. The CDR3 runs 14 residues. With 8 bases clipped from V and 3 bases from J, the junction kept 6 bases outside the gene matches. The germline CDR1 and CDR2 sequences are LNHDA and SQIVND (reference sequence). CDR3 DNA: TGTGCCAGTTCCGGGGGGACAGGGGGCTACGAGCAGTACTTC. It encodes CASSGGTGGYEQYF.

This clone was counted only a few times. As DNA, the CDR3 is TGCGCCAGCAGCCACCCCGGGGGACTAGCGGGAGGGTTTCACAATGAGCAGTTCTTC. It codes for CASSHPGGLAGGFHNEQFF. V usage is TRBV4-1 and J usage is TRBJ2-1; 16 nucleotides match TRBD2. The V segment lost 3 bases and the J segment 5 bases; nucleotides outside the gene matches: 10. This CDR3 is built from 19 residues. Per germline, CDR1 MGHRA and CDR2 YSYEKL.

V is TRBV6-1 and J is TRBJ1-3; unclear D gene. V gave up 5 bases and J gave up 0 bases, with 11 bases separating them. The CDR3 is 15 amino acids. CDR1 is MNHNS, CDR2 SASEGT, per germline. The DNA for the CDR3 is TGTGCCAGCAGTTTACAGTCGGTCTCTGGAAACACCATATATTTT. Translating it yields CASSLQSVSGNTIYF.

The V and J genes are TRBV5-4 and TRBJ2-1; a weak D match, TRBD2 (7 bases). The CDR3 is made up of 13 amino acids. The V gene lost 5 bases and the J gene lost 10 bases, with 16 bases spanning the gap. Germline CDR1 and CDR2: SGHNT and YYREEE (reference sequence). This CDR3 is CASSRGGAGEQFF. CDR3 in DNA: TGTGCCAGCAGTAGAGGGGGGGCTGGGGAGCAGTTCTTC. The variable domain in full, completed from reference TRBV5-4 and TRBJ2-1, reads ETGVTQSPTHLIKTRGQQVTLRCSSQSGHNTVSWYQQALGQGPQFIFQYYREEENGRGNFPPRFSGLQFPNYSSELNVNALELDDSALYLCASSRGGAGEQFFGPGTRLTVL.

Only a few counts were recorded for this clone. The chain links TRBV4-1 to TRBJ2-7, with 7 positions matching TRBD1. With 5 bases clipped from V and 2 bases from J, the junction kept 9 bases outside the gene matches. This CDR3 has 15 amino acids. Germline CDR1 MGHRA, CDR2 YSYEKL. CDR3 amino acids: CASSDNRDRPYEQYF. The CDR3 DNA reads TGCGCCAGCAGCGACAACCGGGACAGACCCTACGAGCAGTACTTC.

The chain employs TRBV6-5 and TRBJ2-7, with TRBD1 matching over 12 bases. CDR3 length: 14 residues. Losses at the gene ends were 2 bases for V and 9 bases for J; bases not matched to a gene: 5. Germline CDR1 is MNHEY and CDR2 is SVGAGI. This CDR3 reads CASSYRGQGAGQYF. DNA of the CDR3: TGTGCCAGCAGTTACCGGGGACAGGGGGCTGGGCAGTACTTC.

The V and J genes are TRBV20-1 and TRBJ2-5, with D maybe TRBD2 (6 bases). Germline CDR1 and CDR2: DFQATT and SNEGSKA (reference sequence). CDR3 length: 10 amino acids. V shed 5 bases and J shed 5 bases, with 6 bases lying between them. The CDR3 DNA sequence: TGCAGTGCTGGGGGGGAGACCCAGTACTTC. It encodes CSAGGETQYF.

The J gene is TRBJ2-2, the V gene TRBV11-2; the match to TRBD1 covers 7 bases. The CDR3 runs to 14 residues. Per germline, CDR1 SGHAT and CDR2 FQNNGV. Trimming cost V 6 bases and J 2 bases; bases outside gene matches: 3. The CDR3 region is CASSNRGNTGELFF. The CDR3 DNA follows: TGTGCCAGCAGTAACAGGGGAAACACCGGGGAGCTGTTTTTT.